This passage covers 20 T cell receptor beta chains from one sample sequenced in a study of T cell repertoires in cytomegalovirus infection. One entry per CDR3 protein results from TCRdb running MiXCR on the reads. Of more than 650,000 distinct CDR3 sequences listed, less than 40% are singletons. Sequenced: PBMCs. These receptors all stem from a human donor in good health (CMV status not recorded). Some clones in this sample may be carry-over from other donors' samples.

In this sample, this clonotype turned up many times. This chain uses TRBV19 with TRBJ2-1, with 10 bases matching TRBD1. Unmatched junction bases numbered 3, after V lost 5 bases and J lost 8 bases. The CDR3 length is 13 residues. The germline gives CDR1 LNHDA, CDR2 SQIVND (reference sequence). For the CDR3, the DNA is TGTGCCAGTAGTGGGGACAGGGGACATGAGCAGTTCTTC. This gives the protein CASSGDRGHEQFF.

With regard to this clonotype: The junction and the germline gene differ at one end; a read error may be behind it. The chain recombines TRBV12-3 or TRBV12-4 with TRBJ1-5; a possible D gene is TRBD1 (6 bases). The CDR3 is 16 residues long. CDR3 nucleotides: TGTGCCAGCAGTAGAGAGAGGGGGTCCCCCAATCAACCCCAGCATTTT. It specifies CASSRERGSPNQPQHF.

The CDR3 here is CASSLLPPGEQYF. For the CDR3, the DNA is TGTGCCAGCAGTTTATTACCCCCCGGCGAGCAGTACTTC. J is TRBJ2-7 and V is TRBV28, with no clear D. V was trimmed by 1 base and J by 6 bases, leaving 10 bases between them. The CDR3 covers 13 residues. Germline lookup yields CDR1 MDHEN and CDR2 SYDVKM. The variable domain in full, with the rest retrieved from reference TRBV28 and TRBJ2-7, is DVKVTQSSRYLVKRTGEKVFLECVQDMDHENMFWYRQDPGLGLRLIYFSYDVKMKEKGDIPEGYSVSREKKERFSLILESASTNQTSMYLCASSLLPPGEQYFGPGTRLTVT.

This chain uses TRBV19 with TRBJ1-5; D is unclear. The CDR3 runs to 14 residues. The V gene lost 3 bases and the J gene lost 5 bases, with 11 bases spanning the gap. Germline-derived CDR1 and CDR2 are LNHDA and SQIVND (reference sequence). In DNA, the CDR3 is TGTGCCAGTAGTATGAACCGGCGAGATCAGCCCCAGCATTTT. Translated, it gives CASSMNRRDQPQHF.

Ten or more counts support this clonotype. The chain has TRBV7-8 and TRBJ2-2; 7 bases are a match to TRBD1. CDR3 length equals 16 residues. V shed 5 bases and J 0 bases; nucleotides not matched to a gene: 6. Germline loops: CDR1 SGHVS, CDR2 FQNEAQ. CDR3 DNA: TGTGCCAGCAGCGCACGGACAGGATCGAACACCGGGGAGCTGTTTTTT. This sequence encodes CASSARTGSNTGELFF.

This clonotype has more than one count but fewer than ten. At one end the junction does not follow the germline gene, possibly because of a read error. V gene TRBV7-6 combines with J gene TRBJ2-5, with D possibly matching TRBD1 (5 bases). Germline CDR1 reads SGHVS; CDR2 reads FNYEAQ. There are 13 residues in the CDR3. The CDR3, as DNA: TGTGCTAGCAGCCCCAACAGGATAGAGACCCAGTACTTC. Translated: CASSPNRIETQYF.

This clonotype was detected ten times or more. The chain links TRBV7-8 to TRBJ2-3, with 7 positions matching TRBD1. The CDR3 has 15 residues. Per the germline V gene, CDR1 is SGHVS and CDR2 is FQNEAQ. The V segment lost 5 bases and the J segment 2 bases; nucleotides outside the gene matches: 7. The CDR3 DNA reads TGTGCCAGCAGCCCACCAGGACAGGACACAGATACGCAGTATTTT. Translating gives CASSPPGQDTDTQYF. Full variable domain (outside the CDR3, taken from reference TRBV7-8 and TRBJ2-3): GAGVSQSPRYKVAKRGQDVALRCDPISGHVSLFWYQQALGQGPEFLTYFQNEAQLDKSGLPSDRFFAERPEGSVSTLKIQRTQQEDSAVYLCASSPPGQDTDTQYFGPGTRLTVL.

The V gene is TRBV5-1, the J gene TRBJ2-5; D possibly corresponds to TRBD1 (5 bases). Germline CDR1 reads SGHRS; CDR2 reads YFSETQ. Deletions cut 0 bases from V and 4 bases from J, with 10 bases between. This CDR3 region has 14 residues. The CDR3 DNA reads as TGCGCCAGCAGCTTGGCCATGCAGGGAGAGACCCAGTACTTC. It is translated as CASSLAMQGETQYF. The variable domain in full, completed from reference TRBV5-1 and TRBJ2-5, reads KAGVTQTPRYLIKTRGQQVTLSCSPISGHRSVSWYQQTPGQGLQFLFEYFSETQRNKGNFPGRFSGRQFSNSRSEMNVSTLELGDSALYLCASSLAMQGETQYFGPGTRLLVL.

The table lists this clonotype with a few counts. The chain carries TRBV4-1 and TRBJ1-1, with D perhaps matching TRBD1 (6 bases). This CDR3 spans 15 amino acids. Trimming shortened V by 9 bases and J by 0 bases, and 17 bases separated the two germline ends. Germline V gene sequence: CDR1 MGHRA, CDR2 YSYEKL. In nucleotides, the CDR3 is TGCGCCAGTGCAGCTAGTGGGGGGCTGAACACTGAAGCTTTCTTT. It translates to CASAASGGLNTEAFF.

This clonotype was detected only a few times. This rearrangement joins TRBV20-1 to TRBJ1-2; 7 bases agree with TRBD1. The CDR3 loop spans 13 amino acids. Germline V gives CDR1 DFQATT, CDR2 SNEGSKA (reference sequence). Unmatched junction bases numbered 3, after V lost 3 bases and J lost 2 bases. CDR3 in DNA: TGCAGTGCTAGCACAGGGGTAAACTATGGCTACACCTTC. Protein: CSASTGVNYGYTF.

The chain joins TRBV4-1 to TRBJ1-1; unclear D gene. The CDR3 is made up of 12 amino acids. Trimming left V 0 bases short and J 11 bases short, with 10 bases between. In germline, CDR1 is MGHRA, CDR2 YSYEKL. The CDR3 DNA is TGCGCCAGCAGCCAAGATGCGGCAGAGGCTTTCTTT. Translating gives CASSQDAAEAFF.

This clonotype was seen only a few times. This sequence joins TRBV12-3 or TRBV12-4 and TRBJ2-2; 10 nucleotides agree with TRBD2. V trimming: 8 bases; J trimming: 0 bases; junction bases outside the gene matches: 9. The CDR3 runs to 17 residues. Here the CDR3 reads CASRKASGSANTGELFF. The CDR3 DNA follows: TGTGCCAGCCGAAAAGCTAGCGGGAGCGCGAACACCGGGGAGCTGTTTTTT.

This rearrangement joins TRBV7-9 to TRBJ2-3, with D hard to call. Trimming took off 5 bases at V and 6 bases at J, with 24 bases between the two ends. The germline CDR1 and CDR2 sequences are SEHNR and FQNEAQ (reference sequence). The CDR3 length is 17 residues. The CDR3 region has the DNA TGTGCCAGCAGCCCCCCCTGGGCGAGTAAGGTCTGGGATACGCAGTATTTT. Amino acids: CASSPPWASKVWDTQYF.

The chain has TRBV5-1 and TRBJ2-3, with D maybe TRBD1 (5 bases). The V gene's germline CDR1 is SGHRS and CDR2 YFSETQ. This CDR3 is built from 15 residues. The ends were cut back, 1 base at V and 2 bases at J, with 11 bases in the middle. CDR3 residues: CASSLSRALTDTQYF. The DNA of the CDR3 is TGCGCCAGCAGCTTGTCCAGGGCCCTCACAGATACGCAGTATTTT.

In this sample, this clonotype turned up a few times. The rearrangement joins TRBV7-9 to TRBJ2-7; D unclear. The germline V and J ends were trimmed by 1 base and 5 bases, with 6 bases remaining between them. Germline-derived CDR1 and CDR2 are SEHNR and FQNEAQ (reference sequence). CDR3 length: 12 amino acids. The CDR3, as DNA: TGTGCCAGCAGCTTAGGAGCGAACGAGCAGTACTTC. It encodes CASSLGANEQYF.

The chain recombines TRBV12-3 or TRBV12-4 with TRBJ1-2; D is unclear. The CDR3 spans 15 residues. The V and J ends lost 5 bases and 8 bases respectively, with 21 bases between them. The CDR3 region has the DNA TGTGCCAGCAGTCTACGTCCTACCCCGGGCCGGGGCTACACCTTC. This sequence encodes CASSLRPTPGRGYTF.

The V gene is TRBV6-2 or TRBV6-3, the J gene TRBJ1-5; D gene uncertain. The germline CDR1 and CDR2 sequences are MNHEY and SVGEGT. Trimming pared 6 bases from V and 6 bases from J, leaving 12 bases between. The CDR3 sequence is 13 residues long. The DNA of the CDR3 is TGTGCCAGCAGAAACCCCAATTCTCAGCCCCAGCATTTT. This gives the protein CASRNPNSQPQHF.

This clonotype has only a few counts. The chain joins TRBV12-3 or TRBV12-4 to TRBJ2-3; the match to TRBD1 covers 8 bases. This CDR3 comprises 10 residues. CDR3 DNA sequence: TGTGCGACAGGGGCAGATACGCAGTATTTT. Amino acids: CATGADTQYF.

The CDR3 coding sequence is TGTGCCAGCAGCTTAGGACTTAGTGGCGTCGGAAACACCATATATTTT. It codes for CASSLGLSGVGNTIYF. This chain uses TRBV11-2 with TRBJ1-3, with no clear D. The length of the CDR3 is 16 residues. Germline values: CDR1 SGHAT, CDR2 FQNNGV. V shed 1 base and J shed 4 bases, with 14 bases lying between them.

The V call is TRBV5-1, the J call TRBJ2-1; 8 positions agree with TRBD2. Per germline, CDR1 SGHRS and CDR2 YFSETQ. V was clipped by 1 base and J by 4 bases; unmatched bases: 7. The CDR3 is 16 residues long. The CDR3, as DNA: TGCGCCAGCAGCTTGCTTCTGACTAGCGCGTACAATGAGCAGTTCTTC. Encoded protein: CASSLLLTSAYNEQFF. The full variable domain, completed using reference TRBV5-1 and TRBJ2-1, is KAGVTQTPRYLIKTRGQQVTLSCSPISGHRSVSWYQQTPGQGLQFLFEYFSETQRNKGNFPGRFSGRQFSNSRSEMNVSTLELGDSALYLCASSLLLTSAYNEQFFGPGTRLTVL.